The 7 T cell receptor beta chains in this list originate from one sample, sequenced in a study of CD8 T cells in Susac syndrome. The RNA input was about 0.5 to 1 ug, and it was reverse transcribed with random hexamers. Via MiXCR, TCRdb re-called the immunoSEQ multiplex PCR reads, giving one row per CDR3 protein. The table lists roughly 100,000 distinct CDR3 sequences, around 94% of them singletons. What was sequenced was CD8+ T cells from PBMCs. These receptor sequences come from a human donor with Susac syndrome.

The chain recombines TRBV5-1 with TRBJ1-2, with 8 nucleotides matching TRBD1. CDR1 and CDR2 from the germline V gene are SGHRS and YFSETQ. The junction had 16 bases not matched to a gene; V was cut back by 4 bases and J by 2 bases. The CDR3 spans 18 residues. The CDR3 nucleotides are TGCGCCAGCAGCCCGACAGGGGCGGGACAGAAGTGGAACTATGGCTACACCTTC. Its protein is CASSPTGAGQKWNYGYTF.

Only one count was recorded for this clonotype. The junction shows a germline mismatch at one end, possibly a read error. The rearrangement joins TRBV7-2 to TRBJ2-5; 15 bases align to TRBD2. Germline CDR1 and CDR2: SGHTA and FQGNSA. CDR3 length: 17 residues. CDR3 DNA: TGTGCCAGCAGATTAGGGACTAGCGGGGGGTTCCAAGAGACCCAGTACTTC. Protein product: CASRLGTSGGFQETQYF.

The chain is built from TRBV5-6 and TRBJ2-7; 7 bases match TRBD1. The CDR3 loop spans 14 amino acids. Germline V gene lookup returns CDR1 SGHDT and CDR2 YYEEEE. V shed 2 bases and J 3 bases; nucleotides not matched to a gene: 5. Here the CDR3 reads CASSLGGPSYEQYF. The CDR3 DNA is TGTGCCAGCAGCTTAGGGGGCCCCAGCTACGAGCAGTACTTC.

J is TRBJ1-5 and V is TRBV20-1; tentatively, D is TRBD1 (5 bases). Deletions cut 6 bases from V and 3 bases from J, with 9 bases between. The germline V gene has CDR1 DFQATT and CDR2 SNEGSKA (reference sequence). CDR3 size: 12 residues. Written as DNA, the CDR3 is TGCAGTGCGGGGGGGGTCAATCAGCCCCAGCATTTT. This gives the protein CSAGGVNQPQHF.

This clonotype has only a few counts. The chain links TRBV18 to TRBJ1-6; no clear D. Germline CDR1 is KGHSH and CDR2 is LQKENI. V was clipped by 2 bases and J by 8 bases, with 4 bases between them. This CDR3 region has 12 residues. The CDR3 DNA is TGTGCCAGCTCACCAACAGATTCACCCCTCCACTTT. Its translation is CASSPTDSPLHF.

This sequence joins TRBV4-1 and TRBJ2-7; possibly TRBD2 for D (5 bases). Trimming removed 0 bases at V and 3 bases at J, with 9 bases between. Germline values: CDR1 MGHRA, CDR2 YSYEKL. CDR3 length: 14 residues. CDR3 bases: TGCGCCAGCAGCCAAGATCAAGGAGGCTACGAGCAGTACTTC. Residues: CASSQDQGGYEQYF.

The V gene is TRBV20-1, the J gene TRBJ2-3, with D hard to call. The CDR3 is made up of 10 amino acids. Germline CDR1 reads DFQATT; CDR2 reads SNEGSKA (reference sequence). Trimming shortened V by 3 bases and J by 5 bases, and 3 bases separated the two germline ends. CDR3 coding DNA: TGCAGTGCTAGCGGAGATACGCAGTATTTT. Translating gives CSASGDTQYF.